The next 9 T cell receptor beta chains were all read from a single sample in a study of shared clonotypes between healthy human individuals. Clones were sequenced by immunoSEQ multiplex PCR, and TCRdb holds only the in-frame ones, with some missing. Of roughly 2.5 million clones listed, around 90% are singletons. Sequenced sample: naive CD4+ T cells sorted from blood. The subset here: CD45RA+ positively selected. The receptors were gathered from a man younger than 30 in good health.

V is TRBV27 and J is TRBJ2-2; D is perhaps TRBD1 or TRBD2 (5 bases each). The V end was cut by 3 bases, the J end by 5 bases, with 16 bases between. This CDR3 has 16 residues. Looked up from germline, CDR1 is MNHEY and CDR2 is SMNVEV (reference sequence). The CDR3 sequence: CASSLSDWGSTGELFF. The CDR3, as DNA: TGTGCCAGCAGTTTGTCCGACTGGGGGAGTACCGGGGAGCTGTTTTTT.

V gene TRBV5-1 combines with J gene TRBJ2-3; no clear D. Germline V gives CDR1 SGHRS, CDR2 YFSETQ. The CDR3 is made up of 14 amino acids. With 3 bases removed from V and 1 base from J, the gap between germline ends came to 9 bases. The chain's CDR3 is CASSSSLGTDTQYF. For the CDR3, the DNA is TGCGCCAGCAGCTCATCTCTCGGCACAGATACGCAGTATTTT.

J is TRBJ1-1 and V is TRBV6-6, with TRBD1 matching over 10 bases. V was clipped by 8 bases and J by 1 base; unmatched bases: 7. Per the germline V gene, CDR1 is MNHNY and CDR2 is SVGAGI (reference sequence). This CDR3 has 15 residues. CDR3 sequence: CASVGTGVTNTEAFF. CDR3 sequence (DNA): TGTGCCAGCGTCGGGACAGGGGTCACGAACACTGAAGCTTTCTTT.

The gene calls are TRBV19 and TRBJ1-1; TRBD1 is a possible D gene (5 bases). The germline CDR1 and CDR2 sequences are LNHDA and SQIVND (reference sequence). The CDR3 is 14 amino acids. V was clipped by 5 bases and J by 2 bases, with 12 bases between them. Here the CDR3 reads CASSPRGENTEAFF. The CDR3 coding sequence is TGTGCCAGTAGTCCGCGGGGGGAAAACACTGAAGCTTTCTTT.

The DNA of the CDR3 is TGTGCCAGCAGCTTGGCCTGGCCCGGGACAAACGAGCAGTACTTC. Translating gives CASSLAWPGTNEQYF. V gene TRBV5-6 combines with J gene TRBJ2-7; D possibly corresponds to TRBD1 (6 bases). V lost 0 bases and J 5 bases, leaving 15 bases between the germline ends. The CDR3 has 15 amino acids. The germline gives CDR1 SGHDT, CDR2 YYEEEE.

The chain carries TRBV5-1 and TRBJ1-4; D is ambiguous. This CDR3 spans 16 amino acids. Germline V lookup: CDR1 SGHRS, CDR2 YFSETQ. V lost 4 bases to trimming and J lost 8 bases, with 21 bases between them. CDR3 sequence (DNA): TGCGCCAGCAGCACCGTCAGCGGCAGCCCAAGGGAAAAACTGTTTTTT. Residues: CASSTVSGSPREKLFF.

J is TRBJ2-7 and V is TRBV6-1; no clear D gene. This CDR3 has 13 amino acids. Per the germline V gene, CDR1 is MNHNS and CDR2 is SASEGT. DNA of the CDR3: TGTGCTTCCCTATCCGCGGCCTCCTACGAGCAGTACTTC. As protein: CASLSAASYEQYF.

This clone was counted only a few times. The CDR3: CASSSYQETQYF. CDR3 coding DNA: TGTGCCAGCAGTTCCTACCAAGAGACCCAGTACTTC. The chain joins TRBV21-1 to TRBJ2-5; the tabulated D call, TRBD2, remains unverified against the DNA. TRBV21-1 is deemed a pseudogene. The CDR3 length is 12 residues.

V gene TRBV18 combines with J gene TRBJ2-1; D gene uncertain. The CDR3 contains 16 residues. Trimming cost V 2 bases and J 0 bases, with 11 bases left between them. Germline-derived CDR1 and CDR2 are KGHSH and LQKENI. The CDR3 DNA is TGTGCCAGCTCACCAGCCTCTCTTAGCTCCTACAATGAGCAGTTCTTC. Residues: CASSPASLSSYNEQFF.